Sequencing of this TCR beta chain was carried out in a study of tissue T cells after allogeneic stem cell transplantation. Study-wide findings and caveats: Only a limited share of tissue TCRs appeared in blood or spleen. Shared clones across patients were few; motif clustering revealed tissue-specific shared signatures.

Turning to this clone: The antigen remains undetermined.

V dropped 5 bases and J dropped 1; count of bases not matched to a gene: 4. Germline V gives CDR1 SGHVS, CDR2 FNYEAQ. CDR3 length: 16 residues. Autopsy tissues included GI tract, liver, skin and lymphoid organs. Measured with immunoSEQ multiplex PCR; TCRdb has only the in-frame clones, and not every one. The sample yields about 6,800 clones, approximately 54% seen once. The input for sequencing was duodenum tissue, taken at autopsy. The sequence came from a female donor aged 60 or older with lung cancer. The chain carries TRBV7-6 and TRBJ2-2; the match to TRBD2 covers 10 bases. CDR3 in amino acids: CASSVLAGENTGELFF. The CDR3 bases are TGTGCCAGCAGCGTCCTAGCGGGAGAGAACACCGGGGAGCTGTTTTTT.